These 20 T cell receptor beta chains were sequenced from one sample in a study of blood T cell repertoires in COVID-19. Profiled with immunoSEQ multiplex PCR; TCRdb holds only in-frame clones, not every one. The sample lists about 220,000 clones, about 91% seen once, with 2% to 2.5% in the top ten. Sequencing was carried out using PBMCs or T cells enriched from blood (not recorded which). The source of these receptors is a woman between 40 and 50 years old with acute COVID-19.

This clone was recorded once. This chain links TRBV13 with TRBJ2-2; D is possibly TRBD2 (6 bases). V was trimmed by 0 bases and J by 6 bases, leaving 8 bases between them. This CDR3 is 14 amino acids long. From germline, CDR1 is PRHDT and CDR2 FYEKMQ (reference sequence). The CDR3: CASSLGLASGELFF. CDR3 sequence (DNA): TGTGCCAGCAGCTTAGGGCTAGCGTCCGGGGAGCTGTTTTTT. The full variable domain, its missing parts supplied by reference TRBV13 and TRBJ2-2, is AAGVIQSPRHLIKEKRETATLKCYPIPRHDTVYWYQQGPGQDPQFLISFYEKMQSDKGSIPDRFSAQQFSDYHSELNMSSLELGDSALYFCASSLGLASGELFFGEGSRLTVL.

The chain uses TRBV5-4 and TRBJ2-3; 13 nucleotides match TRBD2. The CDR3 length is 15 residues. J lost 4 bases, V lost 5 bases, and 4 bases had no gene match. CDR1 and CDR2 from the germline V gene are SGHNT and YYREEE (reference sequence). The CDR3 bases are TGTGCCAGCAGTCTTGGGACTAGCGGGGCAGATACGCAGTATTTT. Amino acid sequence: CASSLGTSGADTQYF.

V gene TRBV15 combines with J gene TRBJ1-1; 8 nucleotides match TRBD1. The germline V gene has CDR1 LNHNV and CDR2 YYDKDF (reference sequence). After removal of 4 bases from V and 5 bases from J, the junction contained 15 bases not matched to a gene. This CDR3 region has 17 residues. The CDR3 nucleotides read TGTGCCACCAGCAACCGACAGGGGATGAGAGGAGGGACTGAAGCTTTCTTT. As protein: CATSNRQGMRGGTEAFF.

A single count supports this clone. The rearrangement uses TRBV15 and TRBJ1-2; possibly TRBD1 for D (6 bases). Per germline, CDR1 LNHNV and CDR2 YYDKDF (reference sequence). The CDR3 is 13 residues long. The V gene lost 0 bases and the J gene lost 13 bases, with 15 bases spanning the gap. The CDR3 DNA follows: TGTGCCACCAGCAGAGATAAACAGGGAACCGTCACCTTC. As protein: CATSRDKQGTVTF. Drawing the rest from reference TRBV15 and TRBJ1-2, the complete variable domain is DAMVIQNPRYQVTQFGKPVTLSCSQTLNHNVMYWYQQKSSQAPKLLFHYYDKDFNNEADTPDNFQSRRPNTSFCFLDIRSPGLGDTAMYLCATSRDKQGTVTFGSGTRLTVV.

This clone is a singleton in its sample. The chain is built from TRBV7-2 and TRBJ1-5; TRBD1 matches 9 bases. The CDR3 has 18 residues. With V trimmed by 1 base and J by 0 bases, 7 bases remained unmatched. Germline loops: CDR1 SGHTA, CDR2 FQGNSA. As DNA, the CDR3 is TGTGCCAGCAGCTTAGGGAGGACAGGGGTAGGTAGCAATCAGCCCCAGCATTTT. Its translation: CASSLGRTGVGSNQPQHF.

As for this clone: The sample has other DNA sequences that encode this CDR3 too. The J gene is TRBJ2-5, the V gene TRBV11-3; D is uncertain. Trimming cost V 2 bases and J 5 bases, with 6 bases left between them. The CDR3 contains 12 residues. Germline V CDR1 and CDR2: SGHNT, YENEEA. The chain's CDR3 is CASSLRVETQYF. CDR3 nucleotide sequence: TGTGCCAGCAGCTTACGGGTTGAGACCCAGTACTTC.

This chain joins TRBV4-1 and TRBJ1-2; D perhaps matches TRBD1 (5 bases). Germline assignment: CDR1 MGHRA and CDR2 YSYEKL. There are 16 residues in the CDR3. V dropped 0 bases and J dropped 4 bases, with 15 bases sitting between them. DNA of the CDR3: TGCGCCAGCAGCCAAGAGGTCGATGGGGGGATCTATGGCTACACCTTC. It yields the protein CASSQEVDGGIYGYTF.

V and J are TRBV6-1 and TRBJ2-6; D unclear. CDR1 is MNHNS and CDR2 is SASEGT in the germline V gene. The CDR3 covers 16 residues. Trimming cost V 1 base and J 4 bases, with 11 bases left between them. The CDR3 DNA follows: TGTGCCAGCAGTGAAGGGCCATCTCTGGGGGCCAACGTCCTGACTTTC. It encodes CASSEGPSLGANVLTF.

The rearrangement links TRBV20-1 to TRBJ1-2; D is undetermined. The germline V and J ends were trimmed by 3 bases and 8 bases, with 13 bases remaining between them. Per germline, CDR1 DFQATT and CDR2 SNEGSKA (reference sequence). There are 12 residues in the CDR3. The CDR3 DNA is TGCAGTGCTAGTTCCCGGGAATTAGGCTACACCTTC. Amino acids: CSASSRELGYTF.

The genes are TRBV3-1 (or the pseudogene TRBV3-2) and TRBJ2-7; a possible D gene is TRBD2 (5 bases). The CDR3 has 13 residues. V lost 5 bases and J 5 bases, leaving 13 bases between the germline ends. Germline-derived CDR1 and CDR2 are LGHDT and YNNKEL (reference sequence). CDR3 protein: CASSDLGVDEQYF. In nucleotides, the CDR3 is TGTGCCAGCAGCGACCTCGGGGTTGACGAGCAGTACTTC.

This clone was picked up a small number of times. CDR3 DNA sequence: TGTGCCAGCAGCTTAGTAGCTTCTCTAGCCGAGCAGTACGTC. As protein: CASSLVASLAEQYV. The chain uses TRBV13 and TRBJ2-7; D perhaps matches TRBD2 (5 bases). Trimming left V 1 base short and J 6 bases short, with 13 bases between. Germline V gene data show CDR1 as PRHDT and CDR2 as FYEKMQ (reference sequence). CDR3 length equals 14 residues.

The gene calls are TRBV6-5 and TRBJ1-6; D is possibly TRBD1 (6 bases). V was pared by 4 bases and J by 10 bases, with 11 bases between. Germline V CDR1 and CDR2: MNHEY, SVGAGI. The CDR3 runs 13 residues. CDR3 coding DNA: TGTGCCAGCAGTTCCGGACAGCACTCACCCCTCCACTTT. Its protein product is CASSSGQHSPLHF.

In DNA form, the CDR3 reads TGTGCCAGCAGCTTAGATCCGGGTAGGAACACTGAAGCTTTCTTT. This codes for CASSLDPGRNTEAFF. The chain has TRBV7-2 and TRBJ1-1; the D is unclear. V was shortened by 1 base and J by 1 base, with 10 bases between the two germline ends. CDR1 is SGHTA, CDR2 FQGNSA, per germline. The length of the CDR3 is 15 residues.

This rearrangement joins TRBV7-9 to TRBJ1-2, with 11 positions matching TRBD1. There are 16 residues in the CDR3. Looked up from germline, CDR1 is SEHNR and CDR2 is FQNEAQ (reference sequence). V was pared by 1 base and J by 1 base, with 2 bases of the junction left unmatched. CDR3 residues: CASSLDGTGGNYGYTF. The CDR3 region has the DNA TGTGCCAGCAGCTTAGACGGGACAGGGGGTAACTATGGCTACACCTTC.

The DNA for the CDR3 is TGCGCCAGCAAGGCTCCAGGACTAGGTGATAATACGCAGTATTTT. Translated, it gives CASKAPGLGDNTQYF. J is TRBJ2-3 and V is TRBV5-1, with TRBD2 matching 7 bases. CDR3 length equals 15 residues. The germline V gene encodes CDR1 SGHRS and CDR2 YFSETQ. J was trimmed by 7 bases and V by 6 bases; bases with no gene match: 14.

This clone was seen only a few times. The chain links TRBV29-1 to TRBJ1-1, with a possible D match to TRBD1 (6 bases). CDR1 is SQVTM and CDR2 is ANQGSEA in the germline V gene. This CDR3 has 13 amino acids. Between the trimmed V and J ends, which lost 4 bases and 0 bases, there was a span of 9 bases. The CDR3 spells CSVGGGMNTEAFF. CDR3 coding DNA: TGCAGCGTTGGGGGGGGCATGAACACTGAAGCTTTCTTT.

On this clone itself: At one of its ends the junction is not consistent with the germline gene, which may arise from a read error. The V call is TRBV12-3 or TRBV12-4, the J call TRBJ2-1, with a weak D call TRBD1 (6 bases). The CDR3 loop spans 11 amino acids. The CDR3 sequence: CASSYRVAQVF. The CDR3, as DNA: TGTGCCAGCAGTTACAGGGTCGCGCAAGTCTTC.

This sequence joins TRBV7-2 and TRBJ2-7, with TRBD2 matching 8 bases. The V gene end was trimmed by 5 bases and the J gene end by 3 bases; junction bases not matched to a gene: 3. The CDR3 extends over 13 amino acids. Germline CDR1 reads SGHTA; CDR2 reads FQGNSA. The CDR3 spells CASSRGGYYEQYF. For the CDR3, the DNA is TGTGCCAGCAGCCGGGGGGGCTACTACGAGCAGTACTTC.

This chain links TRBV10-2 with TRBJ2-1; the D gene is possibly TRBD2 (5 bases). Germline-derived CDR1 and CDR2 are WSHSY and SAAADI. The CDR3 is 14 amino acids. V dropped 2 bases and J dropped 6 bases, with 11 bases sitting between them. CDR3 nucleotides: TGCGCCAGCAGTGAGGGGAGAAGTGTCAATGAGCAGTTCTTC. Translated, it gives CASSEGRSVNEQFF.

This clone has just one count. The rearrangement joins TRBV9 to TRBJ2-6, with 10 positions matching TRBD1. After removal of 4 bases from V and 0 bases from J, the junction contained 4 bases not matched to a gene. Germline lookup yields CDR1 SGDLS and CDR2 YYNGEE. The CDR3 loop spans 17 amino acids. Here the CDR3 reads CASSPRTGGSGANVLTF. The CDR3 coding sequence is TGTGCCAGCAGCCCTCGGACAGGGGGCTCTGGGGCCAACGTCCTGACTTTC.